The entry below gives a single TCR beta chain sequence along with its context. Antigen specificity is unknown. CDR1 and CDR2 (germline): SGHDT, YYEEEE. The CDR3 runs to 14 residues. Trimming removed 2 bases at V and 4 bases at J, with 12 bases between. Combined were second doses at about 4 or about 12 weeks. This specimen comes from a study of T cell responses to AZD1222 COVID-19 vaccine. Sequenced by immunoSEQ multiplex PCR; TCRdb stores in-frame clones only, minus some. The sample comprises about 160,000 clones, roughly 90% of which are singletons, and roughly 3.2% rests with the top ten. Study-wide results and caveats: Clonal diversity was possibly underestimated; the donors were predominantly white British and more often female. Recipients of two AZD1222 doses showed rising Spike-specific TCR breadth and depth.

The V call is TRBV5-6, the J call TRBJ2-5; weak D call: TRBD2 (6 bases). The TCR originated in an adult who received the AZD1222 COVID-19 vaccine. Sequencing used peripheral blood, obtained 28 days after the second AZD1222 dose. CDR3 coding DNA: TGTGCCAGCAGCTTCGGGGCCGGGAGAGAGACCCAGTACTTC. It encodes CASSFGAGRETQYF. The complete variable domain, with remaining parts taken from reference TRBV5-6 and TRBJ2-5, reads DAGVTQSPTHLIKTRGQQVTLRCSPKSGHDTVSWYQQALGQGPQFIFQYYEEEERQRGNFPDRFSGHQFPNYSSELNVNALLLGDSALYLCASSFGAGRETQYFGPGTRLLVL.